The 25 T cell receptor beta chains below were found in one sample sequenced in a study of T-cell memory formation after mild COVID-19. TCRdb recomputed calls from the 5' RACE reads with MiXCR, one row per CDR3 protein. The table records about 180,000 distinct CDR3 sequences, less than 20% of them present only once. The specimen sequenced was PBMCs or a T cell subset sorted from them (not recorded which). The source of these receptors is a man aged 18 to 30 who had mild COVID-19 (a few samples of this study predate the infection). Cell type and time point are not known.

This clonotype was counted only a few times. The rearrangement uses TRBV6-4 and TRBJ2-7; 8 positions agree with TRBD2. Germline loops: CDR1 MRHNA, CDR2 SNTAGT. The CDR3 is 15 residues long. Trimming at V came to 3 bases and at J to 3 bases, leaving 7 bases not matched to a gene. CDR3 sequence: CASSEPRGGSYEQYV. CDR3 sequence (DNA): TGTGCCAGCAGTGAGCCCCGGGGGGGAAGCTACGAGCAGTACGTC.

The rearrangement uses TRBV20-1 and TRBJ1-2; D unclear. The CDR3 extends over 13 amino acids. The germline V and J ends were trimmed by 3 bases and 4 bases, with 12 bases remaining between them. Germline loops: CDR1 DFQATT, CDR2 SNEGSKA (reference sequence). Here the CDR3 DNA reads TGCAGTGCTAGGGGATATAAGGGCTATGGCTACACCTTC. This gives the protein CSARGYKGYGYTF.

The rearrangement uses TRBV12-3 or TRBV12-4 and TRBJ2-7; tentative D call: TRBD1 (5 bases). The CDR3 has 15 amino acids. V was trimmed by 6 bases and J by 3 bases, leaving 18 bases between them. The CDR3 sequence: CASRSAGQGVYEQYF. CDR3 sequence (DNA): TGTGCCAGCAGGTCGGCTGGGCAGGGTGTCTACGAGCAGTACTTC.

This chain connects TRBV6-2 or TRBV6-3 to TRBJ1-1, with D hard to call. This CDR3 has 16 residues. Germline V lookup: CDR1 MNHEY, CDR2 SVGEGT. V shed 2 bases and J shed 1 base, with 14 bases lying between them. The CDR3 DNA follows: TGTGCCAGCAGTTACCGGTACCCTCGGGAGAACACTGAAGCTTTCTTT. Amino acid sequence: CASSYRYPRENTEAFF.

This clonotype was observed a few times. The rearrangement joins TRBV6-5 to TRBJ2-3, with D maybe TRBD1 (5 bases). There are 14 residues in the CDR3. Germline V CDR1 and CDR2: MNHEY, SVGAGI. V lost 0 bases, J lost 3 bases, and 7 bases lay in between. The CDR3 DNA is TGTGCCAGCAGTTACTCGCAGGGAACAGATACGCAGTATTTT. It codes for CASSYSQGTDTQYF.

The chain is built from TRBV4-1 and TRBJ2-7; D unresolved. V was clipped by 0 bases and J by 1 base, with 10 bases between them. This CDR3 spans 15 amino acids. The germline CDR1 and CDR2 sequences are MGHRA and YSYEKL. Written as DNA, the CDR3 is TGCGCCAGCAGCCAAGATCTTGCCAGATCCTACGAGCAGTACTTC. Its translation is CASSQDLARSYEQYF.

This chain uses TRBV4-3 with TRBJ2-1, with 8 bases matching TRBD2. The CDR3 has 17 residues. The germline gives CDR1 LGHNA, CDR2 YSLEER. V lost 0 bases to trimming and J lost 6 bases; unmatched junction nucleotides: 10. The CDR3: CASSQDGGGGPFNEQFF. The CDR3, as DNA: TGCGCCAGCAGCCAAGACGGTGGCGGGGGGCCCTTCAATGAGCAGTTCTTC.

The chain employs TRBV5-1 and TRBJ2-3; no clear D. V was shortened by 0 bases and J by 1 base, with 9 bases between the two germline ends. This CDR3 spans 15 amino acids. Germline assignment: CDR1 SGHRS and CDR2 YFSETQ. CDR3 residues: CASSLVPSGTDTQYF. The CDR3 DNA reads as TGCGCCAGCAGCTTGGTTCCCTCCGGCACAGATACGCAGTATTTT. Looking up the rest from reference TRBV5-1 and TRBJ2-3 gives the full variable domain: KAGVTQTPRYLIKTRGQQVTLSCSPISGHRSVSWYQQTPGQGLQFLFEYFSETQRNKGNFPGRFSGRQFSNSRSEMNVSTLELGDSALYLCASSLVPSGTDTQYFGPGTRLTVL.

CDR3 bases: TGTGCCAGCAGTTTCGAATCCTACGAGCAGTACTTC. The encoded protein is CASSFESYEQYF. V and J are TRBV12-3 or TRBV12-4 and TRBJ2-7; unclear D gene. The germline V and J ends were trimmed by 3 bases and 1 base, with 4 bases remaining between them. The CDR3 has 12 residues.

This clonotype was seen ten or more times. V gene TRBV18 combines with J gene TRBJ2-7, with 8 bases identical to TRBD2. This CDR3 comprises 15 residues. Germline V CDR1 and CDR2: KGHSH, LQKENI. Germline trimming cut 2 bases from V and 6 bases from J; bases unmatched to any gene: 9. The CDR3 DNA reads as TGTGCCAGCTCACCAGGGACTAGGGGGAGTGTCGAGCAGTACGTC. This gives the protein CASSPGTRGSVEQYV.

This clonotype was counted between two and nine times. The chain couples TRBV2 to TRBJ2-7, with D perhaps being TRBD1 or TRBD2 (6 bases each). The ends were cut back, 9 bases at V and 5 bases at J, with 14 bases in the middle. The CDR3 has 12 residues. CDR1 is SNHLY, CDR2 FYNNEI, per germline. CDR3 residues: CASRGPGHEQYF. The CDR3 DNA sequence: TGTGCCAGTCGGGGGCCGGGGCACGAGCAGTACTTC.

The chain carries TRBV20-1 and TRBJ2-7; TRBD2 aligns across 8 bases. With 0 bases clipped from V and 6 bases from J, the junction kept 7 bases outside the gene matches. Germline V gene lookup returns CDR1 DFQATT and CDR2 SNEGSKA (reference sequence). The CDR3 extends over 14 amino acids. The CDR3 sequence is CSARDRAGAAEQYV. CDR3 DNA: TGCAGTGCTAGAGATAGAGCGGGGGCCGCCGAGCAGTACGTC.

The CDR3 region is CASSPPRASGGAVDEQFF. DNA of the CDR3: TGTGCCAGCAGCCCACCCCGGGCTAGCGGGGGGGCCGTGGATGAGCAGTTCTTC. The V gene is TRBV7-9, the J gene TRBJ2-1, with 12 bases aligning to TRBD2. This CDR3 has 18 residues. Looked up from germline, CDR1 is SEHNR and CDR2 is FQNEAQ (reference sequence). The junction had 16 bases not matched to a gene; V was cut back by 5 bases and J by 8 bases.

There are a few counts of this clonotype. The J gene is TRBJ2-7, the V gene TRBV2; TRBD1 matches 8 bases. CDR3 length: 13 residues. Germline V gene data show CDR1 as SNHLY and CDR2 as FYNNEI. V shed 4 bases and J 3 bases; nucleotides not matched to a gene: 2. In nucleotides, the CDR3 is TGTGCCAGCAGTGGGACAGGGAACTACGAGCAGTACGTC. It encodes CASSGTGNYEQYV.

This clonotype was seen only a few times. The genes are TRBV7-2 and TRBJ2-5; 13 positions agree with TRBD2. CDR1 SGHTA and CDR2 FQGNSA come from the germline V gene. The CDR3 runs 16 residues. After removal of 3 bases from V and 5 bases from J, the junction contained 6 bases not matched to a gene. The CDR3 DNA follows: TGTGCCAGCAGCTTGAGGACTAGCGGGGGTCTGGAGACCCAGTACTTC. Residues: CASSLRTSGGLETQYF.

The V call is TRBV20-1, the J call TRBJ2-1; 10 positions match TRBD1. V shed 6 bases and J 2 bases; nucleotides not matched to a gene: 7. The germline V gene has CDR1 DFQATT and CDR2 SNEGSKA (reference sequence). The CDR3 totals 15 residues. In nucleotides, the CDR3 is TGCAGTGCCGAAGCGGGGACAGGGGCCTACAATGAGCAGTTCTTC. As protein: CSAEAGTGAYNEQFF.

V and J are TRBV19 and TRBJ2-5, with TRBD1 matching 7 bases. Trimming cost V 1 base and J 4 bases; bases outside gene matches: 9. Germline V gene lookup returns CDR1 LNHDA and CDR2 SQIVND (reference sequence). The CDR3 is made up of 16 amino acids. The CDR3 bases are TGTGCCAGTAGTATAGGCGCAGGGGGTCATATAGAGACCCAGTACTTC. This codes for CASSIGAGGHIETQYF.

This clonotype was seen a few times. The V gene is TRBV5-8, the J gene TRBJ2-1, with 9 bases lining up with TRBD2. With 3 bases clipped from V and 9 bases from J, the junction kept 16 bases outside the gene matches. The CDR3 contains 17 residues. The V gene's germline CDR1 is SGHTS and CDR2 YDEGEE. CDR3 DNA: TGTGCCAGCAGCTGGCCAGGGACTAGCTATGGGAGCAGTGAGCAGTTCTTC. Protein sequence: CASSWPGTSYGSSEQFF.

The chain employs TRBV2 and TRBJ1-2; tentative D call: TRBD1 (6 bases). The V gene's germline CDR1 is SNHLY and CDR2 FYNNEI. Trimming took off 7 bases at V and 2 bases at J, with 17 bases between the two ends. The CDR3 has 15 residues. The CDR3 is CASTYSTGFNYGYTF. In DNA form, the CDR3 reads TGTGCCAGCACCTACTCAACAGGGTTCAACTATGGCTACACCTTC.

This clonotype was observed a few times. V usage is TRBV11-2 and J usage is TRBJ2-3; the match to TRBD2 covers 13 bases. This CDR3 is built from 18 residues. Germline CDR1 and CDR2: SGHAT and FQNNGV. After removal of 2 bases from V and 4 bases from J, the junction contained 9 bases not matched to a gene. CDR3 nucleotides: TGTGCCAGCAGCTTACGCCGACTAGCGGGGGGTGCCGCAGATACGCAGTATTTT. This codes for CASSLRRLAGGAADTQYF.

In this sample, this clonotype turned up a few times. This chain links TRBV5-1 with TRBJ2-2; a possible D gene is TRBD2 (5 bases). This CDR3 spans 14 amino acids. Germline loops: CDR1 SGHRS, CDR2 YFSETQ. The germline V and J ends were trimmed by 3 bases and 0 bases, with 6 bases remaining between them. CDR3 residues: CASSSLANTGELFF. Written as DNA, the CDR3 is TGCGCCAGCAGCTCACTAGCGAACACCGGGGAGCTGTTTTTT.

The V gene is TRBV29-1, the J gene TRBJ1-2, with 7 positions matching TRBD1. This CDR3 spans 15 amino acids. V was pared by 3 bases and J by 2 bases, with 9 bases of the junction left unmatched. Germline V gives CDR1 SQVTM, CDR2 ANQGSEA. The CDR3 sequence: CSVDQGVAYNYGYTF. CDR3 bases: TGCAGCGTTGACCAGGGGGTAGCTTACAACTATGGCTACACCTTC. The entire variable domain, with the rest obtained from reference TRBV29-1 and TRBJ1-2, is as follows: SAVISQKPSRDICQRGTSLTIQCQVDSQVTMMFWYRQQPGQSLTLIATANQGSEATYESGFVIDKFPISRPNLTFSTLTVSNMSPEDSSIYLCSVDQGVAYNYGYTFGSGTRLTVV.

This chain uses TRBV5-5 with TRBJ2-3; no clear D gene. In germline, CDR1 is SGHKS, CDR2 YYEKEE (reference sequence). The CDR3 runs 16 residues. Trimming removed 5 bases at V and 5 bases at J, with 21 bases between. The CDR3 DNA is TGTGCCAGCAGATCAACTCCTTCCCCCTCGGGAGATACGCAGTATTTT. Translating gives CASRSTPSPSGDTQYF.

This rearrangement joins TRBV5-1 to TRBJ2-5; unclear D gene. Germline V gives CDR1 SGHRS, CDR2 YFSETQ. CDR3 length equals 14 residues. V was pared by 0 bases and J by 4 bases, with 10 bases between. This chain's CDR3 is CASSLGPAPETQYF. CDR3 DNA sequence: TGCGCCAGCAGCTTGGGTCCGGCACCAGAGACCCAGTACTTC.

This clonotype appeared a few times. J is TRBJ2-2 and V is TRBV3-1, with D perhaps TRBD2 (6 bases). V was cut by 2 bases and J by 7 bases, with 14 bases left in between. The CDR3 loop spans 15 amino acids. The germline V gene has CDR1 LGHDT and CDR2 YNNKEL (reference sequence). The CDR3 region is CASSQNPGGIGELFF. For the CDR3, the DNA is TGTGCCAGCAGCCAAAACCCCGGGGGAATCGGGGAGCTGTTTTTT.